Each of the 20 T cell receptor beta chains below was sequenced from the same sample in a study of T-cell memory formation after mild COVID-19. TCRdb processed the 5' RACE reads anew with MiXCR; each CDR3 protein has one entry. Here the sample spans about half a million distinct CDR3 sequences, 18% being singletons. The sequenced sample was PBMCs or a T cell subset sorted from them (not recorded which). Receptors were obtained from an adult woman who had mild COVID-19 (a few samples of this study predate the infection). Cell type and time point are not known.

This clonotype was detected a few times. The CDR3 DNA reads as TGTGCCAGCAGCCCAGGGGCGGGACTGGCCTACAATGAGCAGTTCTTC. Residues: CASSPGAGLAYNEQFF. The rearrangement joins TRBV6-4 to TRBJ2-1, with D tentatively TRBD1 or TRBD2 (6 bases each). Trimming shortened V by 6 bases and J by 2 bases, and 17 bases separated the two germline ends. The CDR3 covers 16 residues. Per the germline V gene, CDR1 is MRHNA and CDR2 is SNTAGT.

This clonotype was observed a handful of times. V gene TRBV20-1 combines with J gene TRBJ2-7; no firm D call. The germline V gene has CDR1 DFQATT and CDR2 SNEGSKA (reference sequence). The V gene lost 6 bases and the J gene lost 0 bases, with 15 bases spanning the gap. The CDR3 consists of 14 residues. CDR3 nucleotides: TGCAGTGCAAGAACCAGACGGTCCTCCTACGAGCAGTACTTC. This translates into CSARTRRSSYEQYF.

This clonotype was seen only a few times. V is TRBV10-2 and J is TRBJ2-1; no reliable D call. Between the trimmed V and J ends, which lost 8 bases and 9 bases, there was a span of 11 bases. This CDR3 spans 11 amino acids. Germline lookup yields CDR1 WSHSY and CDR2 SAAADI. CDR3 residues: CASSPITEQFF. In DNA, the CDR3 is TGCGCCAGCTCCCCTATTACTGAGCAGTTCTTC.

This clonotype has ten or more counts. The chain links TRBV27 to TRBJ2-7; TRBD2 matches 11 bases. With V trimmed by 4 bases and J by 3 bases, 17 bases remained unmatched. Germline loops: CDR1 MNHEY, CDR2 SMNVEV (reference sequence). The CDR3 length is 19 residues. In DNA form, the CDR3 reads TGTGCCAGCAGTTCGAACGGACTAGCGGGTAAGGTTAACGTCTACGAGCAGTACTTC. Residues: CASSSNGLAGKVNVYEQYF.

This clonotype was observed a few times. This chain uses TRBV11-2 with TRBJ2-4; tentatively, D is TRBD1 (6 bases). Trimming shortened V by 5 bases and J by 7 bases, and 18 bases separated the two germline ends. CDR3 length equals 15 residues. Per the germline V gene, CDR1 is SGHAT and CDR2 is FQNNGV. CDR3 residues: CASSPIGQSQNIQYF. The CDR3, as DNA: TGTGCCAGCAGCCCTATCGGACAGAGTCAGAACATTCAGTACTTC.

This clonotype was recorded at least ten times. One junction end disagrees with the germline gene, perhaps due to a read error. CDR3 DNA sequence: TGTGCCAGCAGCTACGATCGTCGATCCGTTGTACGATTC. Protein sequence: CASSYDRRSVVRF. This sequence joins TRBV7-3 and TRBJ1-2; D not resolved. In germline, CDR1 is SGHTA, CDR2 FQGTGA. The CDR3 covers 13 residues.

The rearrangement links TRBV4-1 to TRBJ1-1; 10 positions agree with TRBD1. V lost 3 bases to trimming and J lost 7 bases; unmatched junction nucleotides: 5. Germline V gene sequence: CDR1 MGHRA, CDR2 YSYEKL. The CDR3 contains 14 residues. The CDR3: CASSQGQGLVEAFF. The DNA for the CDR3 is TGCGCCAGCAGCCAGGGACAGGGGCTAGTTGAAGCTTTCTTT.

This clonotype was detected many times. The V gene is TRBV12-3 or TRBV12-4, the J gene TRBJ2-2; 7 bases align to TRBD1. The J segment lost 2 bases and the V segment lost 8 bases, leaving 8 bases of the junction unmatched. This CDR3 has 15 residues. The CDR3 is CASGSNRGNTGELFF. The CDR3 coding sequence is TGTGCCAGCGGATCCAACAGGGGAAACACCGGGGAGCTGTTTTTT.

This clonotype was seen only a few times. The CDR3 nucleotides are TGCGCCAGCAGCTTAAGCCGGACTAGCGGGGGCCTTAACACCGGGGAGCTGTTTTTT. It translates to CASSLSRTSGGLNTGELFF. The chain carries TRBV5-1 and TRBJ2-2; TRBD2 aligns across 13 bases. The trim removed 2 bases at V and 2 bases at J, leaving 9 bases unmatched. There are 19 residues in the CDR3. Per the germline V gene, CDR1 is SGHRS and CDR2 is YFSETQ.

This clonotype turned up a few times. The V gene is TRBV4-1, the J gene TRBJ1-1; weak D call: TRBD1 (5 bases). V was trimmed by 9 bases and J by 1 base, leaving 15 bases between them. The CDR3 is made up of 14 amino acids. Germline V CDR1 and CDR2: MGHRA, YSYEKL. The CDR3 sequence is CASNLLGGNTEAFF. In DNA, the CDR3 is TGCGCCAGTAACCTTCTGGGGGGGAACACTGAAGCTTTCTTT.

This clonotype was detected only a few times. The gene calls are TRBV12-3 or TRBV12-4 and TRBJ1-5; 9 positions agree with TRBD1. V shed 3 bases and J 6 bases; nucleotides not matched to a gene: 9. This CDR3 is built from 16 residues. The chain's CDR3 is CASSFVVTGGSQPQHF. DNA of the CDR3: TGTGCCAGCAGTTTCGTAGTGACAGGGGGAAGTCAGCCCCAGCATTTT.

The chain links TRBV4-1 to TRBJ2-4; 8 nucleotides match TRBD2. The trim removed 4 bases at V and 6 bases at J, leaving 8 bases unmatched. CDR1 is MGHRA and CDR2 is YSYEKL in the germline V gene. The CDR3 is made up of 15 amino acids. The CDR3 region has the DNA TGCGCCAGCAGCCCCGACCCGGCGGGGGGAAACATTCAGTACTTC. Translated: CASSPDPAGGNIQYF.

This clonotype was seen only a few times. V usage is TRBV29-1 and J usage is TRBJ1-2, with D perhaps TRBD1 (5 bases). Germline V gene sequence: CDR1 SQVTM, CDR2 ANQGSEA. Deletions cut 4 bases from V and 3 bases from J, with 12 bases between. This CDR3 region has 13 residues. The chain's CDR3 is CSVVRGADYGYTF. The CDR3, as DNA: TGCAGCGTTGTAAGGGGTGCGGACTATGGCTACACCTTC.

In this sample, this clonotype turned up a few times. The chain uses TRBV12-3 or TRBV12-4 and TRBJ1-2, with D hard to call. V was pared by 3 bases and J by 8 bases, with 16 bases between. The CDR3 length is 14 residues. CDR3 bases: TGTGCCAGCAGTTTGTTGCTAAAAGCAGGCGGCTACACCTTC. As protein: CASSLLLKAGGYTF.

The chain has TRBV19 and TRBJ2-7; 9 bases line up with TRBD2. Germline V CDR1 and CDR2: LNHDA, SQIVND (reference sequence). This CDR3 contains 16 residues. J lost 3 bases, V lost 3 bases, and 9 bases had no gene match. This CDR3 reads CASSMGVAGADYEQYF. Written as DNA, the CDR3 is TGTGCCAGTAGTATGGGGGTAGCGGGAGCCGACTACGAGCAGTACTTC.

The V and J genes are TRBV7-9 and TRBJ2-5; D call uncertain. V dropped 5 bases and J dropped 0 bases, with 10 bases sitting between them. Germline CDR1 and CDR2: SEHNR and FQNEAQ (reference sequence). CDR3 length: 14 amino acids. CDR3 sequence: CASSHPRNQETQYF. As DNA, the CDR3 is TGTGCCAGCAGCCACCCGAGAAACCAAGAGACCCAGTACTTC.

V usage is TRBV29-1 and J usage is TRBJ2-5; D may be TRBD1 or TRBD2 (5 bases each). The CDR3 loop spans 12 amino acids. V was trimmed by 0 bases and J by 4 bases, leaving 6 bases between them. In germline, CDR1 is SQVTM, CDR2 ANQGSEA. CDR3 loop: CSVEDGAETQYF. The CDR3, as DNA: TGCAGCGTTGAAGACGGGGCAGAGACCCAGTACTTC.

The chain has TRBV6-1 and TRBJ2-6; TRBD2 might be the D (6 bases). Germline CDR1 is MNHNS and CDR2 is SASEGT. The CDR3 runs 17 residues. The V end was cut by 0 bases, the J end by 2 bases, with 11 bases between. This chain's CDR3 is CASSEALGGTGANVLTF. The CDR3 region has the DNA TGTGCCAGCAGTGAAGCGCTAGGAGGGACTGGGGCCAACGTCCTGACTTTC.

This clonotype turned up a few times. The rearrangement uses TRBV7-2 and TRBJ1-6, with TRBD1 matching 7 bases. From germline, CDR1 is SGHTA and CDR2 FQGNSA. This CDR3 is 13 amino acids long. The trim removed 8 bases at V and 6 bases at J, leaving 4 bases unmatched. This CDR3 is CASHRGINSPLHF. As DNA, the CDR3 is TGTGCCAGCCACAGGGGAATTAATTCACCCCTCCACTTT.

This clonotype was detected a few times. The chain has TRBV5-6 and TRBJ1-2, with D possibly being TRBD1 (5 bases). The germline CDR1 and CDR2 sequences are SGHDT and YYEEEE. The CDR3 runs to 17 residues. Between the trimmed V and J ends, which lost 4 bases and 7 bases, there was a span of 26 bases. CDR3 sequence reads: CASSNYDGTHRGRGYTF. CDR3 nucleotides: TGTGCCAGCAGCAACTATGATGGGACCCACCGAGGTCGTGGCTACACCTTC. Full variable domain (remainder filled in from reference TRBV5-6 and TRBJ1-2): DAGVTQSPTHLIKTRGQQVTLRCSPKSGHDTVSWYQQALGQGPQFIFQYYEEEERQRGNFPDRFSGHQFPNYSSELNVNALLLGDSALYLCASSNYDGTHRGRGYTFGSGTRLTVV.